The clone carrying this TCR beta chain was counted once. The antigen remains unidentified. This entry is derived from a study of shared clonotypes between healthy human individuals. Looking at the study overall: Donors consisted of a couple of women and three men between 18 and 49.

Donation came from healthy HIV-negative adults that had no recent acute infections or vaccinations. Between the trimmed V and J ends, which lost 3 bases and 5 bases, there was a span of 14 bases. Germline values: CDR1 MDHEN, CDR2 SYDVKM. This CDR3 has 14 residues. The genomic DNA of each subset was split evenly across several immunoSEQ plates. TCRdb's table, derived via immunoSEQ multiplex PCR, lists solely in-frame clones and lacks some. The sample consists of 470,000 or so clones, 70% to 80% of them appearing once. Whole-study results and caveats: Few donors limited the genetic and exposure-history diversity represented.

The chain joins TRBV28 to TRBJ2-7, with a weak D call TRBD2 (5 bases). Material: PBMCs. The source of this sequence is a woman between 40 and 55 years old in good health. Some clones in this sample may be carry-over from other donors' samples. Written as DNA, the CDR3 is TGTGCCAGCAGTTTCAGAGGGTATGTTGACGAGCAGTACTTC. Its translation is CASSFRGYVDEQYF.